What follows is one T cell receptor beta chain and its context. This sample stems from a study of blood T cell repertoires in COVID-19. Study at large: In each case, the material was cDNA or gDNA derived from T cells, B-cell-depleted T cells, or PBMCs.

Profiling relied on immunoSEQ multiplex PCR, and the TCRdb table lists in-frame clones only, not all of them. The sample yields around 95,000 clones, more than 75% seen once. Per germline, CDR1 LNHDA and CDR2 SQIVND (reference sequence). With 5 bases clipped from V and 8 bases from J, the junction kept 14 bases outside the gene matches. This CDR3 has 15 residues. The sample comprised peripheral blood. The clonotype originates from a man between 25 and 39 years old in a cohort sampled during active COVID-19. V is TRBV19 and J is TRBJ1-2; 7 nucleotides align to TRBD1. DNA for the CDR3: TGTGCCAGTAGTGTACAGGGGACGGTCTCGGGAGGCTACACCTTC. It encodes CASSVQGTVSGGYTF.